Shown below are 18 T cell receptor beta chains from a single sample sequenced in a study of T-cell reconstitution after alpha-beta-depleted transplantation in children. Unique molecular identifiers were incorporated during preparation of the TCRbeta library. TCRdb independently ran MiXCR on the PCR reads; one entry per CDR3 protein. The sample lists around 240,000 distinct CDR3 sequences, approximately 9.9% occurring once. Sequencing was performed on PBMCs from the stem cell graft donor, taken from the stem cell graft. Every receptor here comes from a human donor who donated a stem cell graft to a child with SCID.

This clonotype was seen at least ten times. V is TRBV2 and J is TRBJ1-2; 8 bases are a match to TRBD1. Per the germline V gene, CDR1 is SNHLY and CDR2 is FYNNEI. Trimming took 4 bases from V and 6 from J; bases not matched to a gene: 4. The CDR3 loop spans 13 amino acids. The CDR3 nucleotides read TGTGCCAGCAGTGGGACAGGGATCGATGGCTACACCTTC. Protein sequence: CASSGTGIDGYTF. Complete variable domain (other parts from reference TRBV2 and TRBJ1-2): EPEVTQTPSHQVTQMGQEVILRCVPISNHLYFYWYRQILGQKVEFLVSFYNNEISEKSEIFDDQFSVERPDGSNFTLKIRSTKLEDSAMYFCASSGTGIDGYTFGSGTRLTVV.

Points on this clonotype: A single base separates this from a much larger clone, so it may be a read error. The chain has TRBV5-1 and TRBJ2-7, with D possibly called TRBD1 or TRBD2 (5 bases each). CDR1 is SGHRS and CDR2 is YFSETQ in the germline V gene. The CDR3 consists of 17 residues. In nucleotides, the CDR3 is TGCGCCAGCAACTTGGAGGCAGGGCAATTTGGGTTCTACGAGCAGTACTTC. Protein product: CASNLEAGQFGFYEQYF.

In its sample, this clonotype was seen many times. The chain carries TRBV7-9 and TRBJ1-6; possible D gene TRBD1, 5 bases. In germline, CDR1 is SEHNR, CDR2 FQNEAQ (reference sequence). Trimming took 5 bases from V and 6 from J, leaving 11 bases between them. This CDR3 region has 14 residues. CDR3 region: CASSVEGANSPLHF. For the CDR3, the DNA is TGTGCCAGCAGCGTGGAAGGGGCTAATTCACCCCTCCACTTT.

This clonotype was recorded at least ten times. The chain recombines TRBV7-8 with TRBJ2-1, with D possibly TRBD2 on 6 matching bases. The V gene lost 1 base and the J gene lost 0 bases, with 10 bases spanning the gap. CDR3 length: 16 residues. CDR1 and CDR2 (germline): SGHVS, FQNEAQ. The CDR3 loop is CASSLVRGISYNEQFF. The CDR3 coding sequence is TGTGCCAGCAGCTTAGTTCGCGGGATCTCCTACAATGAGCAGTTCTTC.

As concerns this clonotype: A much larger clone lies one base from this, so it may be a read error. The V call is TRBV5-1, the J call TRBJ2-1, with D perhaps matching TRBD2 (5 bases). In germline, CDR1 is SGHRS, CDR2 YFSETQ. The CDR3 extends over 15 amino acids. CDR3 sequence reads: CASSLEAVDYNEPFF. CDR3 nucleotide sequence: TGCGCCAGCAGTTTGGAGGCCGTCGACTACAATGAGCCGTTCTTC.

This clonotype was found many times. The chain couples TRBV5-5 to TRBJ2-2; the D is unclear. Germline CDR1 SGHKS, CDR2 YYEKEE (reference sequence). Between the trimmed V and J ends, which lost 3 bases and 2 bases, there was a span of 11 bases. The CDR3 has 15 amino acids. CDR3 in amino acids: CASSWRAVNTGELFF. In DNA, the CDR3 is TGTGCCAGCAGCTGGAGAGCAGTAAACACCGGGGAGCTGTTTTTT.

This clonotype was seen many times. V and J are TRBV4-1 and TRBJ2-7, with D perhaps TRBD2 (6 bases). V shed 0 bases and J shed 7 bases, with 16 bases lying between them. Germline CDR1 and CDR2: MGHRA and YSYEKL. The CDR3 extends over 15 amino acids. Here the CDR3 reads CASSQDLGRGKEQYF. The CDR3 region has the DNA TGCGCCAGCAGCCAAGATCTCGGGCGGGGTAAAGAGCAGTACTTC.

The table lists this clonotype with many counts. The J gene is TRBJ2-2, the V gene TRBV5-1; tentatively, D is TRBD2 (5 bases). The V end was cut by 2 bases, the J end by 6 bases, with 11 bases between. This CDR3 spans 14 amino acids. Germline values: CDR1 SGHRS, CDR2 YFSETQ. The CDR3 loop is CASSFVGDSGELFF. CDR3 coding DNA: TGCGCCAGCAGCTTCGTGGGAGACTCCGGGGAGCTGTTTTTT.

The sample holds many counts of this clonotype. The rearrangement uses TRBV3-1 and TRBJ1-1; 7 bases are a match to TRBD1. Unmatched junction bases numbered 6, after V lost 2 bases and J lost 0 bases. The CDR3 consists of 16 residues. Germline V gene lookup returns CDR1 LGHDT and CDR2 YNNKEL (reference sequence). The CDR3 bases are TGTGCCAGCAGCCAACCCCCGGGGACAGTGAACACTGAAGCTTTCTTT. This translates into CASSQPPGTVNTEAFF.

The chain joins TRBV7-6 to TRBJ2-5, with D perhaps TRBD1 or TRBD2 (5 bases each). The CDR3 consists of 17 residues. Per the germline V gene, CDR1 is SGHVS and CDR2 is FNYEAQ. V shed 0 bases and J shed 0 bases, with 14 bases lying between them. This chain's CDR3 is CASSLALKGRDQETQYF. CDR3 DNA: TGTGCCAGCAGCTTAGCGCTAAAGGGGAGAGACCAAGAGACCCAGTACTTC.

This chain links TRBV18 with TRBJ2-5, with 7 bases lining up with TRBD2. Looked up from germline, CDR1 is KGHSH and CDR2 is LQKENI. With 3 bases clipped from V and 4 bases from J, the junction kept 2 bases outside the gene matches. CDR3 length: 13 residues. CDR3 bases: TGTGCCAGCTCACCGGGCGGGGGAGAGACCCAGTACTTC. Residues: CASSPGGGETQYF.

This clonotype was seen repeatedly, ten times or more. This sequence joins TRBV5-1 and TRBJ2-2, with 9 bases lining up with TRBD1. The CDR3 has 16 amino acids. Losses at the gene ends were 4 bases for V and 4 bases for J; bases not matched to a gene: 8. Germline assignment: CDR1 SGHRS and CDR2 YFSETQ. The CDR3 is CASSPWTGEGTGELFF. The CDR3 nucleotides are TGCGCCAGCAGCCCGTGGACAGGGGAAGGCACCGGGGAGCTGTTTTTT.

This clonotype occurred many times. The CDR3 sequence is CASSQLGQTQETQYF. As DNA, the CDR3 is TGCGCCAGCAGCCAACTCGGACAGACCCAAGAGACCCAGTACTTC. The V and J genes are TRBV5-1 and TRBJ2-5; a possible D gene is TRBD1 (6 bases). The V and J ends lost 4 bases and 1 base respectively, with 14 bases between them. The CDR3 runs to 15 residues. Germline CDR1 is SGHRS and CDR2 is YFSETQ.

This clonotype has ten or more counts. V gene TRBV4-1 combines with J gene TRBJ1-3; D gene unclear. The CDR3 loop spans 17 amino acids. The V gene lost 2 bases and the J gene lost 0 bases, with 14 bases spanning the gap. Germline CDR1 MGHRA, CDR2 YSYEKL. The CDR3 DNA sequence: TGCGCCAGCAGCCAACAGGCTCCGATAATCTCTGGAAACACCATATATTTT. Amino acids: CASSQQAPIISGNTIYF.

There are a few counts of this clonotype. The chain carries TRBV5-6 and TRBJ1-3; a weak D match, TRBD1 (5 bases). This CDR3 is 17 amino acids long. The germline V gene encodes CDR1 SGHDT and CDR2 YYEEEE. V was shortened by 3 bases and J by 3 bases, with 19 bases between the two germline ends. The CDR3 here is CASSSGGVRQIGNTIYF. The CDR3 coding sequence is TGTGCCAGCAGCTCCGGAGGGGTCAGACAGATTGGAAACACCATATATTTT. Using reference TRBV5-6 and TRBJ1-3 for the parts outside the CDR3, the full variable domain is DAGVTQSPTHLIKTRGQQVTLRCSPKSGHDTVSWYQQALGQGPQFIFQYYEEEERQRGNFPDRFSGHQFPNYSSELNVNALLLGDSALYLCASSSGGVRQIGNTIYFGEGSWLTVV.

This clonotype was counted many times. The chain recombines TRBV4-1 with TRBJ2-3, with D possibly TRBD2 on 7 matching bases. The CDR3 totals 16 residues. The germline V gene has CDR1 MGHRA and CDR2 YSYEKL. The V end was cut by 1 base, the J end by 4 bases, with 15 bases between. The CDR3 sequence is CASSQGWGGDPDTQYF. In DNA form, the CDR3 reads TGCGCCAGCAGCCAAGGGTGGGGGGGCGACCCAGATACGCAGTATTTT.

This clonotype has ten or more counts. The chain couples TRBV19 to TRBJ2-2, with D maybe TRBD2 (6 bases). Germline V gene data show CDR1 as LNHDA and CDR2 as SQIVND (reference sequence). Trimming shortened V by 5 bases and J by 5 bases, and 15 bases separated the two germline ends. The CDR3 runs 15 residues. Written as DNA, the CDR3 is TGTGCCAGTAGTGGGGGACTGCCGAGGACCGGGGAGCTGTTTTTT. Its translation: CASSGGLPRTGELFF.

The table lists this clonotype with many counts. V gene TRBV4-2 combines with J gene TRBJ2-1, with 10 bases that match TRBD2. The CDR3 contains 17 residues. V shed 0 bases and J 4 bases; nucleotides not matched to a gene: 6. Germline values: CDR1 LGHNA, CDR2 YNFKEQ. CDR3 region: CASSQDLSGGVYNEQFF. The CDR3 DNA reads TGTGCCAGCAGCCAAGATCTAAGCGGGGGGGTGTACAATGAGCAGTTCTTC.